This T cell receptor beta chain came from a study of blood T cell repertoires in COVID-19 (dated by TCRdb to about 2020). Regarding the study in general: Samples covering the acute and convalescent phases of COVID-19 were provided by collaborators in the United States, Italy and Spain. The material from the prospective study consisted of cDNA or gDNA derived from T cells, B-cell-depleted T cells, or PBMCs. Subjects who had been exposed to COVID-19, were actively infected with it, or had recovered from it provided the deeply sampled blood TCRbeta repertoires that made up the dataset. Where available, HLA class I and class II types were taken from metadata supplied by the sample provider and were not determined by assay-based typing. Nearly every sample came with metadata listing a de-identified subject ID, COVID-19 status, age in years and sex. The repertoires were made available in a free public database intended to serve as a resource for research on the immune response to SARS-CoV-2. Samples were obtained from the ongoing ImmuneRACE study (first 160 participants) and from some 1,300 subjects provided by 6 global collaborators.

Overall results and qualifications from the work: The quantity of clinical and demographic metadata differed by source and by participant and was supplied without curation.

One collaborating source in Seattle enrolled patients during active infection and followed them longitudinally through the course of disease. Whole blood was collected in K2EDTA tubes by collaborating institutions according to the institutions' own protocols. For TCRbeta analysis, collaborator samples were shipped as frozen whole blood, as isolated PBMCs, or as DNA extracted from either sample type. Regarding this clone: Its cognate antigen has yet to be identified. No much larger clonotype is one base removed from it; base qualities were not supplied.

V and J lose 2 bases and 2 bases, and a span of 13 bases separates them. CDR1 and CDR2 (LGHNA, YSLEER) derive from the germline V gene. From cysteine to phenylalanine, the CDR3 is 15 amino acids long. CDR3 DNA only is kept here, 45 bases in frame from base 1. TCRbeta CDR3 regions were amplified from genomic DNA by means of the immunoSEQ Assay, a bias-controlled multiplex PCR. The authors' analysis ran thus. Nucleated cell counts per sample were estimated from amplification of reference gene primers within the assay. Sequence reads were collapsed and filtered to measure the absolute abundance of every unique TCRbeta CDR3 rearrangement. For each sample, productive Simpson clonality was calculated as the square root of Simpson's diversity index over productive rearrangements. The clones in this table, taken by TCRdb from immuneACCESS, are in-frame only. Not every clone is retained; where verified, under half of the shortfall comes from an unresolved V gene, and the cause of the rest is unknown. For V, J and clone size, that table is used; D and trimming come from the DNA. Counted in this sample were around 260,000 clones; about 80% of them appeared once. The biggest ten clones account for about a sixth of the sample.

The chain is made from TRBV4-3 and TRBJ2-7; the D gene lacks a confident call. Sequencing was performed on peripheral blood. This clonotype was obtained from a person between 70 and 80 years old with COVID-19, enrolled during active disease. The DNA is as follows: TGCGCCAGCAGCCAAAACAGAGCTGCTACCTACGAGCAGTACTTC. It is translated as CASSQNRAATYEQYF.